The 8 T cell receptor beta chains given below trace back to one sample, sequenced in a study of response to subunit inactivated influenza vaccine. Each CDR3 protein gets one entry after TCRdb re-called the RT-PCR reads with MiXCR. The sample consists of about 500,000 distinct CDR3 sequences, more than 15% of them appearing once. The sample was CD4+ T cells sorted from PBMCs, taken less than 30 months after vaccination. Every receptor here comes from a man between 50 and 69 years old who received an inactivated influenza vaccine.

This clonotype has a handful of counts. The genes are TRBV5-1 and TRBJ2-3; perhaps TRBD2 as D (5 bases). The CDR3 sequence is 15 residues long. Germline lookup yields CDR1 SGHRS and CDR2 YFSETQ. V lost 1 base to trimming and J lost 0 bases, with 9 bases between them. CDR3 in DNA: TGCGCCAGCAGCTTGTGGGGAGATAGCACAGATACGCAGTATTTT. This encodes CASSLWGDSTDTQYF.

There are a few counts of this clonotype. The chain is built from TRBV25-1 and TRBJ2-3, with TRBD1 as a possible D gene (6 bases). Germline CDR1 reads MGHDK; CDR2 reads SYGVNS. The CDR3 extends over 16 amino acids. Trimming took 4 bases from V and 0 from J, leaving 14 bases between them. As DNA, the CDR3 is TGTGCCAGCAGTGGAACAGGGATACCTAGCACAGATACGCAGTATTTT. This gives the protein CASSGTGIPSTDTQYF.

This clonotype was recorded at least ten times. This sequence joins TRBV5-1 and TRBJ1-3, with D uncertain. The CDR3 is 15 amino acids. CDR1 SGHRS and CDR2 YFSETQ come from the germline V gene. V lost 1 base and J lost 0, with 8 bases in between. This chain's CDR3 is CASSLIGISGNTIYF. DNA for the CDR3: TGCGCCAGCAGCTTGATCGGCATCTCTGGAAACACCATATATTTT.

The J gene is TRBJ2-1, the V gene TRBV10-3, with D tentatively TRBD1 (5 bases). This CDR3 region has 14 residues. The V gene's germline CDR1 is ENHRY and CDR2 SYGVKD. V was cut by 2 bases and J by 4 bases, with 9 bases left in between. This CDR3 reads CAISEIQDYNEQFF. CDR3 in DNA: TGTGCCATCAGTGAGATACAGGATTACAATGAGCAGTTCTTC.

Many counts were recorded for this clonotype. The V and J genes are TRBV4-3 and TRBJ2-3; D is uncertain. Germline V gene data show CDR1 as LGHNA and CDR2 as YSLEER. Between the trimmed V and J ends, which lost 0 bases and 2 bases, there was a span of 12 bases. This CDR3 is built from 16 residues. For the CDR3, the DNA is TGCGCCAGCAGCCAAGATCGTTGGGCAGCCACAGATACGCAGTATTTT. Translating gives CASSQDRWAATDTQYF.

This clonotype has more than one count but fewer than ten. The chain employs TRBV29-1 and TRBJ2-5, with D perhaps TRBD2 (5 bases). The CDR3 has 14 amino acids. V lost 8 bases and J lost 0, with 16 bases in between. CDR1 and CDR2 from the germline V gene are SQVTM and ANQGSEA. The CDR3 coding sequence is TGCAGCTCTGTGGACTCCCCGTACCAAGAGACCCAGTACTTC. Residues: CSSVDSPYQETQYF.

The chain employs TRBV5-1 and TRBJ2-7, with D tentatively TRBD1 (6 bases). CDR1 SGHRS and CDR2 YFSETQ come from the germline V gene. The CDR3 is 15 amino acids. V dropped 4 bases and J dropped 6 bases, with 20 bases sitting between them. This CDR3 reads CASSPVSQGKREQYF. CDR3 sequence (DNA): TGCGCCAGCAGCCCGGTGTCACAGGGCAAGCGCGAGCAGTACTTC. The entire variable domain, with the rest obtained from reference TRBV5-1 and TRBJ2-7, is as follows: KAGVTQTPRYLIKTRGQQVTLSCSPISGHRSVSWYQQTPGQGLQFLFEYFSETQRNKGNFPGRFSGRQFSNSRSEMNVSTLELGDSALYLCASSPVSQGKREQYFGPGTRLTVT.

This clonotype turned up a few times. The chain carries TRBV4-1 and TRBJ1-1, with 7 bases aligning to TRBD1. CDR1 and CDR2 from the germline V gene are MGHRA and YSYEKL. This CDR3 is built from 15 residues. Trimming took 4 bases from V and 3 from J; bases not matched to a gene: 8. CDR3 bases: TGCGCCAGCAGCCCTCTTACAGGGGCGCACACTGAAGCTTTCTTT. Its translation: CASSPLTGAHTEAFF.